This TCR beta chain was captured by sequencing in a study of cytomegalovirus exposure and HLA in healthy donors. Study-wide findings and caveats: Among the CMV-associated chains, three were confirmed in vitro as specific for CMV antigens. The study had only CMV serostatus as immune exposure information. In a later analysis, DRB1 alleles had the most associated TCRs; HLA-C alleles the fewest.

The PCR was carried out with 60 Vbeta primers and 13 Jbeta primers. TCRdb keeps only in-frame clones here, not all; method: immunoSEQ multiplex PCR. The repertoire consists of about 89,000 clones, with approximately 57% occurring once and the leading ten covering just under 6.5%. This clone was seen more than once but under ten times. Its antigen remains unknown. Trimming stripped 4 bases from V and 3 bases from J, with 11 bases between. The CDR3 covers 13 residues. CDR1 SGHRS and CDR2 YFSETQ come from the germline V gene. This clonotype originated in a woman in her thirties in good health and CMV-seronegative. The sample comprised PBMCs. V is TRBV5-1 and J is TRBJ2-7; tentatively, D is TRBD1 (5 bases). CDR3 residues: CASSDLGDYEQYF. CDR3 bases: TGCGCCAGCAGCGACCTAGGGGACTACGAGCAGTACTTC.